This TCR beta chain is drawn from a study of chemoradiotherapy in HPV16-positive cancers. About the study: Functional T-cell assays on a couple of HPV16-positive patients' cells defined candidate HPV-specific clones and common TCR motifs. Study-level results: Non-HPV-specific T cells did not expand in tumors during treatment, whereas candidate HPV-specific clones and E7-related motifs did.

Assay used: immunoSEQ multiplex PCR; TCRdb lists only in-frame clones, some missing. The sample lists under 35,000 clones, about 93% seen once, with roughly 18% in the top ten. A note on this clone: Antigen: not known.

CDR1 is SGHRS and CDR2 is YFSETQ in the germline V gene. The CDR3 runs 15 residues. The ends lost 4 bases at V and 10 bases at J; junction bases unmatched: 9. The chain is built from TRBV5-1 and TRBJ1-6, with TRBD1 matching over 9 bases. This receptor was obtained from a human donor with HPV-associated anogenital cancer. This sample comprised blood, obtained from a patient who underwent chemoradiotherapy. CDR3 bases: TGCGCCAGCAGCCTGGAGGGACAGGGTGGGTCACCCCTCCACTTT. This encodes CASSLEGQGGSPLHF.